Sequencing of this T cell receptor (beta chain) was carried out in a study of T cell responses to AZD1222 COVID-19 vaccine. Study-level points and caveats: Seropositive at baseline were only 5 to 7 AZD1222 recipients.

This clone was recorded once. Its antigen is currently unknown. The CDR3 consists of 15 residues. The V and J ends lost 2 bases and 3 bases, in that order; junction bases with no gene match: 6. Germline V gene data show CDR1 as MNHEY and CDR2 as SMNVEV (reference sequence). TCRdb keeps only in-frame clones here, not all; method: immunoSEQ multiplex PCR. In the table there are 130,000 to 150,000 clones, around 87% of which are singletons. This material consisted of peripheral blood, taken on day 0 of AZD1222 vaccination. J is TRBJ2-7 and V is TRBV27; 8 bases are shared with TRBD2. The clonotype originates from an adult in good health. The CDR3 here is CASSLGGLVGYEQYF. DNA for the CDR3: TGTGCCAGCAGTTTAGGGGGACTAGTGGGCTACGAGCAGTACTTC.